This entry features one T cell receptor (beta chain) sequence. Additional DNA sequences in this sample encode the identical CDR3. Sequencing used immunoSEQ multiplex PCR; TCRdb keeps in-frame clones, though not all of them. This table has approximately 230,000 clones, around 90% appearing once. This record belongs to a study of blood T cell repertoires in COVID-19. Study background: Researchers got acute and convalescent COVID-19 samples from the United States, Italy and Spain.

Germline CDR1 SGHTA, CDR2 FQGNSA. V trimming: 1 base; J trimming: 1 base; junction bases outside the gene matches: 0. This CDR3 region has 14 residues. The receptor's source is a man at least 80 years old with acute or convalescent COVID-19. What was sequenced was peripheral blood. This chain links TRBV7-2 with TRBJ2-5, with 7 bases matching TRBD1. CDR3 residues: CASSLDRGQETQYF. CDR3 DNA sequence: TGTGCCAGCAGCTTAGACAGGGGCCAAGAGACCCAGTACTTC.